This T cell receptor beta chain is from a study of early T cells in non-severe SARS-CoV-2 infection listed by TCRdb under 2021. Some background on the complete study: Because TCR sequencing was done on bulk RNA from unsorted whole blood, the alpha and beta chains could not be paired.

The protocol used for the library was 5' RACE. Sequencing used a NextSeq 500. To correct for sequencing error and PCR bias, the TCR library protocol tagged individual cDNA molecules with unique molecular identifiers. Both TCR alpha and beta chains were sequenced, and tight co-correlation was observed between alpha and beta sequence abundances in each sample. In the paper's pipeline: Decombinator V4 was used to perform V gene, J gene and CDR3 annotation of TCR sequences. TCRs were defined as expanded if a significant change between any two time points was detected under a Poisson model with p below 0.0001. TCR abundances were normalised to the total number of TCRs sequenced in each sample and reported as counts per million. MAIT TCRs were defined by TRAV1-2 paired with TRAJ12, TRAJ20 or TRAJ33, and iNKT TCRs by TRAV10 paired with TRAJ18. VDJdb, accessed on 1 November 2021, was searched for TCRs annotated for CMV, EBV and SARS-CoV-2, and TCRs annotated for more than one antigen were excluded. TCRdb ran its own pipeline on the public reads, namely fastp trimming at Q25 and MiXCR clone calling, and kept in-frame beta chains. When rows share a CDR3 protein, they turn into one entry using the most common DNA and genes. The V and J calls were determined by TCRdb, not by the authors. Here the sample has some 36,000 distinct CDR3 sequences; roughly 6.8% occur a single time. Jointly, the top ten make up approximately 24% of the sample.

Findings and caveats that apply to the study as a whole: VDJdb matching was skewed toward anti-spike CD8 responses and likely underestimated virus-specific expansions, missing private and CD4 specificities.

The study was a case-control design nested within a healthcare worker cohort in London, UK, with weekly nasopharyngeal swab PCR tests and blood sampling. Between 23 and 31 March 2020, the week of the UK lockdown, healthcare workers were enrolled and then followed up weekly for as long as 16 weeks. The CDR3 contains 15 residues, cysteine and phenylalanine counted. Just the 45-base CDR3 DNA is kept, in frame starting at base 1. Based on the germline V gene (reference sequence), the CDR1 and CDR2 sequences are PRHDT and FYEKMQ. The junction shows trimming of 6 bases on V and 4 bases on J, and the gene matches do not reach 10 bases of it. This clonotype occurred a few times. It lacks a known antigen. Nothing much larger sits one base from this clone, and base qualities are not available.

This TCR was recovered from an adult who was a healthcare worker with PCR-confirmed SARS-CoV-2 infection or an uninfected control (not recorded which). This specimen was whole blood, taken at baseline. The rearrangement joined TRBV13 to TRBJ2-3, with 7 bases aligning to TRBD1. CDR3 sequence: CASSPTGVYADTQYF. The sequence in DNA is TGTGCCAGCAGTCCTACAGGGGTCTACGCAGATACGCAGTATTTT.